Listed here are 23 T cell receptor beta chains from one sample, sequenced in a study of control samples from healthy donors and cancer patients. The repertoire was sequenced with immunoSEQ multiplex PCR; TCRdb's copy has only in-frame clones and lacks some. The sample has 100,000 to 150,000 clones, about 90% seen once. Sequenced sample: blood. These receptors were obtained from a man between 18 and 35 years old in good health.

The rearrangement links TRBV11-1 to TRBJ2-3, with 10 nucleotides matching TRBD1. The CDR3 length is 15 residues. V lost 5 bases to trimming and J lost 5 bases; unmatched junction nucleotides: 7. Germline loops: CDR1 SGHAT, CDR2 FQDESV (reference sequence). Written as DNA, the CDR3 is TGTGCCAGCAGCCCGACAGGGGGCAAACGAGATACGCAGTATTTT. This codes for CASSPTGGKRDTQYF. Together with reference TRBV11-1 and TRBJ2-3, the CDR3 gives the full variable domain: EAEVAQSPRYKITEKSQAVAFWCDPISGHATLYWYRQILGQGPELLVQFQDESVVDDSQLPKDRFSAERLKGVDSTLKIQPAELGDSAMYLCASSPTGGKRDTQYFGPGTRLTVL.

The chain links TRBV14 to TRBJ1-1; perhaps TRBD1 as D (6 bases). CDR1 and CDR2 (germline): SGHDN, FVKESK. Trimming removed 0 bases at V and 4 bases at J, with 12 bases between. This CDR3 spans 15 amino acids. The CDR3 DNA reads TGTGCCAGCAGCCAAGAGGGGGGGCGCATCACTGAAGCTTTCTTT. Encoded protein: CASSQEGGRITEAFF.

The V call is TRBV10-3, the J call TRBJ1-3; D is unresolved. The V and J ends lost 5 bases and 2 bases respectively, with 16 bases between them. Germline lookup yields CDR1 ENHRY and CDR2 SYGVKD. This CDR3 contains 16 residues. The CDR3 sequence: CAISPLRGTTGNTIYF. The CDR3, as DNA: TGTGCCATCAGTCCTTTGCGGGGAACAACTGGAAACACCATATATTTT.

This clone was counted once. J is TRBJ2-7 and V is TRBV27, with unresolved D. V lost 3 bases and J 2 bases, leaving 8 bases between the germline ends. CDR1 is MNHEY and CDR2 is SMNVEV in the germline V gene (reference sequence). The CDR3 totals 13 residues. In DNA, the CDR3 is TGTGCCAGCAGTTTTGGGGAAACCTACGAGCAGTACTTC. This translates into CASSFGETYEQYF.

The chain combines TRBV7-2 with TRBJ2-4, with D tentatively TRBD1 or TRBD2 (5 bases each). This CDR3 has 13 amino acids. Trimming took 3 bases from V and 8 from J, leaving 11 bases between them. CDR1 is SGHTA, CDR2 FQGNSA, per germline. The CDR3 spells CASSFARDDIQYF. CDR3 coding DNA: TGTGCCAGCAGCTTTGCCAGGGACGACATTCAGTACTTC. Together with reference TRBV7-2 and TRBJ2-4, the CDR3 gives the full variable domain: GAGVSQSPSNKVTEKGKDVELRCDPISGHTALYWYRQSLGQGLEFLIYFQGNSAPDKSGLPSDRFSAERTGGSVSTLTIQRTQQEDSAVYLCASSFARDDIQYFGAGTRLSVL.

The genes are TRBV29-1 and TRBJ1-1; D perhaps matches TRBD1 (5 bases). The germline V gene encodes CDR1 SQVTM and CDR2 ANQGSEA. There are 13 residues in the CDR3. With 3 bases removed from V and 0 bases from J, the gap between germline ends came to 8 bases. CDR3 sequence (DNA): TGCAGCGTTGAGGGACGGATGAACACTGAAGCTTTCTTT. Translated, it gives CSVEGRMNTEAFF.

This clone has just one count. CDR3 loop: CASSLLGLAGEYTGELFF. The CDR3 DNA sequence: TGTGCCAGCAGTTTATTGGGACTAGCGGGAGAATACACCGGGGAGCTGTTTTTT. The chain employs TRBV28 and TRBJ2-2, with 14 bases lining up with TRBD2. CDR1 is MDHEN, CDR2 SYDVKM, per germline. This CDR3 is built from 18 residues. Trimming cost V 1 base and J 3 bases; bases outside gene matches: 4. Filled out from reference TRBV28 and TRBJ2-2, the complete variable domain reads DVKVTQSSRYLVKRTGEKVFLECVQDMDHENMFWYRQDPGLGLRLIYFSYDVKMKEKGDIPEGYSVSREKKERFSLILESASTNQTSMYLCASSLLGLAGEYTGELFFGEGSRLTVL.

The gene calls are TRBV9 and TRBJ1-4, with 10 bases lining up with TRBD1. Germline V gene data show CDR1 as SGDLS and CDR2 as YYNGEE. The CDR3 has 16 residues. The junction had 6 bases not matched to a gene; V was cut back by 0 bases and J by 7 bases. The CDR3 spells CASSVGLGDRGEKLFF. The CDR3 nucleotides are TGTGCCAGCAGCGTAGGATTAGGGGACAGGGGTGAAAAACTGTTTTTT. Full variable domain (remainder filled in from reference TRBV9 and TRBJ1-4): DSGVTQTPKHLITATGQRVTLRCSPRSGDLSVYWYQQSLDQGLQFLIQYYNGEERAKGNILERFSAQQFPDLHSELNLSSLELGDSALYFCASSVGLGDRGEKLFFGSGTQLSVL.

The CDR3 here is CASNAGGASGYTF. Here the CDR3 DNA reads TGTGCCAGCAACGCAGGGGGCGCAAGTGGCTACACCTTC. V usage is TRBV2 and J usage is TRBJ1-2; 8 bases agree with TRBD1. The germline gives CDR1 SNHLY, CDR2 FYNNEI. This CDR3 contains 13 residues. The V and J ends lost 7 bases and 7 bases, in that order; junction bases with no gene match: 8.

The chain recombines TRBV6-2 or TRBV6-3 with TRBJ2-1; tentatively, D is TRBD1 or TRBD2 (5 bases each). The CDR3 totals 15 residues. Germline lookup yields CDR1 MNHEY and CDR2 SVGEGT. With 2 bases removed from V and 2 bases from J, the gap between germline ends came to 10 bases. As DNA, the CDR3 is TGTGCCAGCAGTTACGTCGGGGCCGCCTACAATGAGCAGTTCTTC. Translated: CASSYVGAAYNEQFF.

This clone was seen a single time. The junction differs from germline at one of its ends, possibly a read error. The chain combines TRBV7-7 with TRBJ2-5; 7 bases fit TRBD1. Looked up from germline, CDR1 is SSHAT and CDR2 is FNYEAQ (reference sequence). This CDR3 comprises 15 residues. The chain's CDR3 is CASSMWTGMGETQYF. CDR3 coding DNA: TGTGCTAGCAGCATGTGGACAGGAATGGGAGAGACCCAGTACTTC.

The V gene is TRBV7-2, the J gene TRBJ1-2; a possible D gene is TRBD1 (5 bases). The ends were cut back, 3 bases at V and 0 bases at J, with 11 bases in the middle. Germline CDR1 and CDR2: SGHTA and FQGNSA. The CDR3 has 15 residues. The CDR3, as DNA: TGTGCCAGCAGCTTCTCAGGGAAAGCTAACTATGGCTACACCTTC. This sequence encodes CASSFSGKANYGYTF.

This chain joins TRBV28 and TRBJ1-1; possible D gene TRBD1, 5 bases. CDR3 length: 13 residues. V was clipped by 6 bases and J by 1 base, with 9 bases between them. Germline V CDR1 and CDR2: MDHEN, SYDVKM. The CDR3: CASRHTGNTEAFF. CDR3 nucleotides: TGTGCCAGCAGGCATACAGGGAACACTGAAGCTTTCTTT.

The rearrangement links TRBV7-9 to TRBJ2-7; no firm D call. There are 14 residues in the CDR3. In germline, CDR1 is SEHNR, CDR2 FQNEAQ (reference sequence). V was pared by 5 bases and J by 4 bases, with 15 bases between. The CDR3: CASSPRERRYEQYF. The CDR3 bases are TGTGCCAGCAGCCCAAGAGAAAGGCGATACGAGCAGTACTTC.

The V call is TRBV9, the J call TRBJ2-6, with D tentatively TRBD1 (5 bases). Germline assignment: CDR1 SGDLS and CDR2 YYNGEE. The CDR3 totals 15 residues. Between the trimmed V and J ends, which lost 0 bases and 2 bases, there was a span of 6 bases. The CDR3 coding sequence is TGTGCCAGCAGCGTAGTAGGGGCTGGGGCCAACGTCCTGACTTTC. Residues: CASSVVGAGANVLTF.

Here the CDR3 reads CASSLAGGHQPQHF. CDR3 coding DNA: TGTGCCAGCAGCTTGGCTGGGGGCCATCAGCCCCAGCATTTT. V usage is TRBV5-6 and J usage is TRBJ1-5, with TRBD1 as a possible D gene (6 bases). Germline values: CDR1 SGHDT, CDR2 YYEEEE. The length of the CDR3 is 14 residues. V lost 0 bases, J lost 5 bases, and 9 bases lay in between.

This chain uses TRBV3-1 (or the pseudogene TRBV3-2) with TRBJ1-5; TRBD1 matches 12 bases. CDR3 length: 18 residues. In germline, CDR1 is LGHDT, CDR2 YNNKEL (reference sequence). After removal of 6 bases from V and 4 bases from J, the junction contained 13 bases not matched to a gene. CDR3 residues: CASSSGTGGRGTNQPQHF. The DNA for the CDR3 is TGTGCCAGCAGTTCCGGGACAGGGGGCAGGGGGACTAATCAGCCCCAGCATTTT.

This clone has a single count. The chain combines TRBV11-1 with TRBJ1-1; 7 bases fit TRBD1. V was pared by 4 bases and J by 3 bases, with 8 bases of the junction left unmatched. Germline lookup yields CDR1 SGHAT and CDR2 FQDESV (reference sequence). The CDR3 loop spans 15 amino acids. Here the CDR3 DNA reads TGTGCCAGCAGCTCAGGACAGGTCCATGACACTGAAGCTTTCTTT. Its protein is CASSSGQVHDTEAFF.

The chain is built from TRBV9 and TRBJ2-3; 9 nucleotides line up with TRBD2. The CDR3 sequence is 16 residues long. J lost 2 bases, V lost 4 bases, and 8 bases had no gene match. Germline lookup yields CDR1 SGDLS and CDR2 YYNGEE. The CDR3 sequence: CASSPQAGGPTDTQYF. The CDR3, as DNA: TGTGCCAGCAGCCCTCAAGCGGGAGGTCCCACAGATACGCAGTATTTT.

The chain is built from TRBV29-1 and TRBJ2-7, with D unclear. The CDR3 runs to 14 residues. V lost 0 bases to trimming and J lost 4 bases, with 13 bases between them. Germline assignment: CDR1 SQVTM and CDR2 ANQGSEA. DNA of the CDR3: TGCAGCGTTGAAGATCTGTCCAGCTCTTACGAGCAGTACTTC. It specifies CSVEDLSSSYEQYF.

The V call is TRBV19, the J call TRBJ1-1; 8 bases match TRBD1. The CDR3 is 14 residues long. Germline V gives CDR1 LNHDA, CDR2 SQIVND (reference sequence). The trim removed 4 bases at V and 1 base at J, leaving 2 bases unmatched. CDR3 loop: CASSNGQGNTEAFF. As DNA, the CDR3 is TGTGCCAGTAGTAACGGACAGGGGAACACTGAAGCTTTCTTT.

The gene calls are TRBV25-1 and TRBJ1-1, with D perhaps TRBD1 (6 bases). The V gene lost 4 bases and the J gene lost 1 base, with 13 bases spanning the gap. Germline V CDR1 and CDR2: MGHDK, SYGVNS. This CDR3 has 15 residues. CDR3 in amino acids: CASSVQGQWNTEAFF. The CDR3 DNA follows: TGTGCCAGCAGTGTCCAGGGGCAGTGGAACACTGAAGCTTTCTTT.

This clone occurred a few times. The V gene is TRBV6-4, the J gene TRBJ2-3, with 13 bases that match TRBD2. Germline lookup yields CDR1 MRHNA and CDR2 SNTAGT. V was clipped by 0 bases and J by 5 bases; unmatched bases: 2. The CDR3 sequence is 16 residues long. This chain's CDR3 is CASSDSGTSGIDTQYF. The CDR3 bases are TGTGCCAGCAGTGACTCCGGGACTAGCGGGATAGATACGCAGTATTTT.